Listed below are T cell receptor beta chains from one sample, sequenced in a study of control samples from healthy donors and cancer patients. This table comes from immunoSEQ multiplex PCR, and its TCRdb copy is limited to in-frame clones, with some not included. Among around 100,000 clones listed, 88% were seen once. The sequenced sample consisted of blood. These receptors originate from a woman aged 70 to 79 in good health. Each CDR3 is given with its conserved first and last residue. Fields, in order: CDR3 protein, V gene, J gene.

CDR3aa: CASSSDLPLEKLFF
v_gene: TRBV5-1
j_gene: TRBJ1-4

CDR3aa: CASSRSGTGVNEQFF
v_gene: TRBV7-9
j_gene: TRBJ2-1

CDR3aa: CASSLAAGQENSPLHF
v_gene: TRBV7-6
j_gene: TRBJ1-6

CDR3aa: CASSLGGIETQYF
v_gene: TRBV5-6
j_gene: TRBJ2-5

CDR3aa: CASSLGVGQGVQQHGYTF
v_gene: TRBV5-1
j_gene: TRBJ1-2

CDR3aa: CASSSRESGNQPQHF
v_gene: TRBV5-4
j_gene: TRBJ1-5

CDR3aa: CASSLDTFNYGYTF
v_gene: TRBV5-1
j_gene: TRBJ1-2

CDR3aa: CASSQAGGAIGEAFF
v_gene: TRBV14
j_gene: TRBJ1-1

CDR3aa: CASILGGPMNTEAFF
v_gene: TRBV19
j_gene: TRBJ1-1

CDR3aa: CASSLEPSMNTEAFF
v_gene: TRBV5-1
j_gene: TRBJ1-1

CDR3aa: CASSQVGTGDSPLHF
v_gene: TRBV3-1/TRBV3-2
j_gene: TRBJ1-6

CDR3aa: CASSQDRGGSATKNIQYF
v_gene: TRBV4-3
j_gene: TRBJ2-4

CDR3aa: CASRATAFGEQFF
v_gene: TRBV2
j_gene: TRBJ2-1

CDR3aa: CASSIQGSGIHYGYTF
v_gene: TRBV19
j_gene: TRBJ1-2

CDR3aa: CASSLRGGFEGYTF
v_gene: TRBV7-2
j_gene: TRBJ1-2

CDR3aa: CASSEAGLKNIQYF
v_gene: TRBV2
j_gene: TRBJ2-4

CDR3aa: CASSPLGSNNEKLFF
v_gene: TRBV6-5
j_gene: TRBJ1-4

CDR3aa: CASSLKDGELFF
v_gene: TRBV7-7
j_gene: TRBJ2-2

CDR3aa: CASSRDQAGELFF
v_gene: TRBV5-1
j_gene: TRBJ2-2

CDR3aa: CASSSSGADTQYF
v_gene: TRBV11-3
j_gene: TRBJ2-3

CDR3aa: CASSLAVGPGQPQHF
v_gene: TRBV7-2
j_gene: TRBJ1-5

CDR3aa: CASSVEGQETYEQYF
v_gene: TRBV9
j_gene: TRBJ2-7

CDR3aa: CASSLAGSNQPQHF
v_gene: TRBV5-1
j_gene: TRBJ1-5

CDR3aa: CASTAPLAEETQYF
v_gene: TRBV3-1/TRBV3-2
j_gene: TRBJ2-5

CDR3aa: CASTQDRALNYGYTF
v_gene: TRBV19
j_gene: TRBJ1-2

CDR3aa: CASKGGTEAFF
v_gene: TRBV6-5
j_gene: TRBJ1-1

CDR3aa: CSASQGIGQPQHF
v_gene: TRBV20-1
j_gene: TRBJ1-5

CDR3aa: CASSQERQSSYGYTF
v_gene: TRBV4-1
j_gene: TRBJ1-2

CDR3aa: CASRLQGLDTEAFF
v_gene: TRBV19
j_gene: TRBJ1-1

CDR3aa: CASSVGGDSNQPQHF
v_gene: TRBV9
j_gene: TRBJ1-5

CDR3aa: CASREQGNSPLHF
v_gene: TRBV14
j_gene: TRBJ1-6

CDR3aa: CASSNRQSNQPQHF
v_gene: TRBV6-5
j_gene: TRBJ1-5

CDR3aa: CASSSSGDNTEAFF
v_gene: TRBV11-3
j_gene: TRBJ1-1

CDR3aa: CASSPWGLPLHF
v_gene: TRBV7-9
j_gene: TRBJ1-6

CDR3aa: CASSPGTDANSPLHF
v_gene: TRBV2
j_gene: TRBJ1-6

CDR3aa: CASSPQGASSYNSPLHF
v_gene: TRBV6-2/TRBV6-3
j_gene: TRBJ1-6

CDR3aa: CASNGRGSNGYTF
v_gene: TRBV11-2
j_gene: TRBJ1-2

CDR3aa: CASSQGFAGTGDYEQYF
v_gene: TRBV4-3
j_gene: TRBJ2-7

CDR3aa: CASSLTGAQPQHF
v_gene: TRBV7-8
j_gene: TRBJ1-5

CDR3aa: CASSIDRPELNQPQHF
v_gene: TRBV19
j_gene: TRBJ1-5

CDR3aa: CASSQVQNTDTQYF
v_gene: TRBV4-1
j_gene: TRBJ2-3

CDR3aa: CAWTTFSGNTIYF
v_gene: TRBV30
j_gene: TRBJ1-3

CDR3aa: CSVEDWQPMNTEAFF
v_gene: TRBV29-1
j_gene: TRBJ1-1

CDR3aa: CASSLAGASEPQHF
v_gene: TRBV5-1
j_gene: TRBJ1-5

CDR3aa: CASSQESGGLTDTQYF
v_gene: TRBV3-1/TRBV3-2
j_gene: TRBJ2-3

CDR3aa: CASTSRGANYGYTF
v_gene: TRBV23-1
j_gene: TRBJ1-2

CDR3aa: CASSLGDTSTDTQYF
v_gene: TRBV5-1
j_gene: TRBJ2-3

CDR3aa: CASSPLAGGTNQPQHF
v_gene: TRBV5-5
j_gene: TRBJ1-5

CDR3aa: CASSMSSGGETQYF
v_gene: TRBV19
j_gene: TRBJ2-5

CDR3aa: CSVGGVNGAEAFF
v_gene: TRBV29-1
j_gene: TRBJ1-1

CDR3aa: CASSNPGDTEAFF
v_gene: TRBV6-1
j_gene: TRBJ1-1

CDR3aa: CASSLGTPPRTSGEETQYF
v_gene: TRBV13
j_gene: TRBJ2-5

CDR3aa: CASSLDNSGYTGELFF
v_gene: TRBV5-1
j_gene: TRBJ2-2

CDR3aa: CASSFPDRGYGYTF
v_gene: TRBV5-6
j_gene: TRBJ1-2

CDR3aa: CSARGGYEQYF
v_gene: TRBV20-1
j_gene: TRBJ2-7

CDR3aa: CASSQDGARVEQFF
v_gene: TRBV3-1/TRBV3-2
j_gene: TRBJ2-1

CDR3aa: CASSQEDATFASNSPLHF
v_gene: TRBV4-1
j_gene: TRBJ1-6

CDR3aa: CASSDPNYGYTF
v_gene: TRBV2
j_gene: TRBJ1-2

CDR3aa: CASSQLAGGARGEQYF
v_gene: TRBV5-4
j_gene: TRBJ2-7